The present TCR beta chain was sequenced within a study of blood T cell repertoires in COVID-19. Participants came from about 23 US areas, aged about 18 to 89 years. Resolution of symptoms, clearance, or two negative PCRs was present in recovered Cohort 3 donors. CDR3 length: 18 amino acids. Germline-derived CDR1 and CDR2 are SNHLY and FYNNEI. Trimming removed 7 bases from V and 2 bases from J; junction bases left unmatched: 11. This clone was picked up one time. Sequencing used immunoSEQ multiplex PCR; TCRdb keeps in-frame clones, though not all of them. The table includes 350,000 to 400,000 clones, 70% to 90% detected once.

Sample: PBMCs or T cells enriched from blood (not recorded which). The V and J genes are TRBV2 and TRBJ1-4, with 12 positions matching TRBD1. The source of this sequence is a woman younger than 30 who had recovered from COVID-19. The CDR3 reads CASKAGTGGLWTNEKLFF. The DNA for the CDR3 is TGTGCCAGCAAAGCCGGGACAGGGGGCTTATGGACTAATGAAAAACTGTTTTTT.